Listed here are 19 T cell receptor beta chains from one sample, sequenced in a study of low-dose radiotherapy and immunotherapy resistance in tumors. Time point here: before trial treatment. Covering alpha and beta chains, TRAV- and TRBV-specific primers were used for the first-strand cDNA. The PCR that amplified TCRs ran for approximately 20 cycles, relying on a constant-region primer and a V-primer adapter. Each CDR3 protein gets one entry after TCRdb re-called the reads with MiXCR. The sample carries about 64,000 distinct CDR3 sequences, more than 20% recorded once. Specimen: PBMCs, collected before treatment. Receptors were obtained from a male donor with rectosigmoid adenocarcinoma.

Ten or more counts support this clonotype. CDR3: CSARGPAGEQFF. CDR3 DNA: TGCAGTGCTAGAGGCCCAGCTGGGGAGCAGTTCTTC. The chain joins TRBV20-1 to TRBJ2-1; no clear D gene. Trimming removed 1 base from V and 10 bases from J, with 11 bases in between. There are 12 residues in the CDR3. Germline V gene sequence: CDR1 DFQATT, CDR2 SNEGSKA (reference sequence).

This clonotype came up once. The chain is built from TRBV18 and TRBJ2-3; D could derive from TRBD1 or TRBD2 (5 bases each). The CDR3 runs 15 residues. CDR1 is KGHSH, CDR2 LQKENI, per germline. The V end lost 5 bases, the J end lost 0 bases, and 12 bases lay between the germline ends. CDR3 amino acids: CASSSLGGSTDTQYF. The CDR3 nucleotides are TGTGCCAGCTCATCGCTTGGGGGTAGCACAGATACGCAGTATTTT. The full variable domain, rest sourced from reference TRBV18 and TRBJ2-3, is NAGVMQNPRHLVRRRGQEARLRCSPMKGHSHVYWYRQLPEEGLKFMVYLQKENIIDESGMPKERFSAEFPKEGPSILRIQQVVRGDSAAYFCASSSLGGSTDTQYFGPGTRLTVL.

V is TRBV28 and J is TRBJ1-5, with 9 nucleotides matching TRBD1. The V segment lost 7 bases and the J segment 7 bases; nucleotides outside the gene matches: 11. Germline CDR1 MDHEN, CDR2 SYDVKM. CDR3 length equals 15 residues. CDR3 in DNA: TGTGCCAGCACCACCAACCCGGGACAGGGACAGCCCCAGCATTTT. Its protein product is CASTTNPGQGQPQHF.

A note on this clonotype: This probably arose from a read error, given a far larger clone one base away. The V and J genes are TRBV5-1 and TRBJ2-7; D perhaps matches TRBD2 (6 bases). Germline V lookup: CDR1 SGHRS, CDR2 YFSETQ. V lost 4 bases, J lost 7 bases, and 21 bases lay in between. The CDR3 has 15 amino acids. CDR3 DNA: TGCGCCAGCAGCGGGACTTTTAGCTCCTACAATGAGCAGTACTTC. This sequence encodes CASSGTFSSYNEQYF.

This clonotype was counted at least ten times. The chain joins TRBV6-2 or TRBV6-3 to TRBJ2-1, with D possibly TRBD1 on 6 matching bases. The CDR3 sequence is 13 residues long. V was cut by 5 bases and J by 3 bases, with 8 bases left in between. The germline V gene has CDR1 MNHEY and CDR2 SVGEGT. The CDR3 DNA reads TGTGCCAGCAGTCAGGGGAGCTACAATGAGCAGTTCTTC. It specifies CASSQGSYNEQFF.

The V call is TRBV29-1, the J call TRBJ2-1; 7 positions agree with TRBD1. Looked up from germline, CDR1 is SQVTM and CDR2 is ANQGSEA. V gave up 7 bases and J gave up 0 bases; unmatched junction bases: 6. This CDR3 has 14 amino acids. The CDR3 loop is CSAQGVGSYNEQFF. The DNA of the CDR3 is TGCAGCGCCCAGGGGGTAGGCTCCTACAATGAGCAGTTCTTC.

The rearrangement uses TRBV19 and TRBJ1-5, with a weak D call TRBD1 (6 bases). V gave up 7 bases and J gave up 4 bases, with 14 bases separating them. This CDR3 spans 14 amino acids. CDR1 is LNHDA, CDR2 SQIVND, per germline (reference sequence). The CDR3 region has the DNA TGTGCCAGTACGGGGGCTCGGGGGAATCAGCCCCAGCATTTT. Translation gives CASTGARGNQPQHF. The variable domain in full, completed from reference TRBV19 and TRBJ1-5, reads DGGITQSPKYLFRKEGQNVTLSCEQNLNHDAMYWYRQDPGQGLRLIYYSQIVNDFQKGDIAEGYSVSREKKESFPLTVTSAQKNPTAFYLCASTGARGNQPQHFGDGTRLSIL.

Ten or more counts support this clonotype. The chain has TRBV7-2 and TRBJ1-3; D is possibly TRBD1 (6 bases). Per germline, CDR1 SGHTA and CDR2 FQGNSA. The length of the CDR3 is 14 residues. V was trimmed by 5 bases and J by 7 bases, leaving 15 bases between them. In nucleotides, the CDR3 is TGTGCCAGCAGCCCAGGGGCGCCGGGGAACACCATATATTTT. Translating it yields CASSPGAPGNTIYF.

By frequency in the sample, this clonotype is medium-sized (0.01 to 0.1%). This sequence joins TRBV28 and TRBJ1-1, with D perhaps matching TRBD1 (5 bases). CDR1 and CDR2 from the germline V gene are MDHEN and SYDVKM. The ends were cut back, 6 bases at V and 7 bases at J, with 18 bases in the middle. This CDR3 has 14 amino acids. The CDR3 region is CASSLGGQGGEAFF. As DNA, the CDR3 is TGTGCCAGCAGCCTCGGTGGGCAGGGTGGTGAAGCTTTCTTT. The entire variable domain, with the rest obtained from reference TRBV28 and TRBJ1-1, is as follows: DVKVTQSSRYLVKRTGEKVFLECVQDMDHENMFWYRQDPGLGLRLIYFSYDVKMKEKGDIPEGYSVSREKKERFSLILESASTNQTSMYLCASSLGGQGGEAFFGQGTRLTVV.

This chain uses TRBV12-3 or TRBV12-4 with TRBJ2-7, with TRBD1 matching over 10 bases. The CDR3 consists of 14 residues. V lost 7 bases and J lost 5; bases outside the gene matches: 8. DNA of the CDR3: TGTGCCAGCACCCCGGGACAGGGGCTTAACGAGCAGTACTTC. This encodes CASTPGQGLNEQYF.

This clonotype was seen ten or more times. The chain links TRBV7-2 to TRBJ1-4; D is possibly TRBD1 (5 bases). There are 15 residues in the CDR3. Deletions cut 3 bases from V and 5 bases from J, with 13 bases between. CDR1 and CDR2 (germline): SGHTA, FQGNSA. For the CDR3, the DNA is TGTGCCAGCAGCTTGGGGCGTGGGGTCAATGAAAAACTGTTTTTT. Residues: CASSLGRGVNEKLFF.

This clonotype was counted many times. In DNA, the CDR3 is TGCAGTGCTAGTCCCCGAAGGTCCGGAAACACCATATATTTT. Encoded protein: CSASPRRSGNTIYF. J is TRBJ1-3 and V is TRBV20-1, with D uncertain. The CDR3 runs to 14 residues. V was clipped by 3 bases and J by 4 bases, with 13 bases between them. CDR1 and CDR2 (germline): DFQATT, SNEGSKA (reference sequence).

Worth noting for this clonotype: A far larger clone is a single base away, which makes a read error likely. The rearrangement uses TRBV6-2 or TRBV6-3 and TRBJ2-7, with TRBD2 identical over 7 bases. This CDR3 contains 15 residues. The J segment lost 7 bases and the V segment lost 5 bases, leaving 14 bases of the junction unmatched. The germline CDR1 and CDR2 sequences are MNHEY and SVGEGT. CDR3 region: CASSRGLDKNNEQYF. CDR3 coding DNA: TGTGCCAGCAGTCGCGGACTAGACAAGAACAATGAGCAGTACTTC.

This clonotype was picked up many times. The CDR3 spells CASSSPGTQGEAFF. CDR3 DNA: TGTGCCAGCAGTAGCCCCGGGACCCAGGGGGAAGCTTTCTTT. The chain recombines TRBV28 with TRBJ1-1; TRBD1 might be the D (6 bases). The CDR3 loop spans 14 amino acids. The germline V and J ends were trimmed by 5 bases and 8 bases, with 18 bases remaining between them. The germline gives CDR1 MDHEN, CDR2 SYDVKM. The complete variable domain, with remaining parts taken from reference TRBV28 and TRBJ1-1, reads DVKVTQSSRYLVKRTGEKVFLECVQDMDHENMFWYRQDPGLGLRLIYFSYDVKMKEKGDIPEGYSVSREKKERFSLILESASTNQTSMYLCASSSPGTQGEAFFGQGTRLTVV.

The V gene is TRBV9, the J gene TRBJ2-5; D is ambiguous. From germline, CDR1 is SGDLS and CDR2 YYNGEE. The CDR3 is made up of 15 amino acids. The V and J ends lost 0 bases and 5 bases respectively, with 14 bases between them. The CDR3 DNA follows: TGTGCCAGCAGCGTAGCAGGATGGTCCAGGGAGACCCAGTACTTC. It specifies CASSVAGWSRETQYF.

This clonotype was counted at least ten times. This chain uses TRBV28 with TRBJ1-5; 8 bases line up with TRBD1. Germline assignment: CDR1 MDHEN and CDR2 SYDVKM. This CDR3 comprises 14 residues. Losses at the gene ends were 6 bases for V and 6 bases for J; bases not matched to a gene: 7. CDR3 coding DNA: TGTGCCAGCAGGCCCGGACAGGGTCGTCAGCCCCAGCATTTT. Encoded protein: CASRPGQGRQPQHF.

A few counts support this clonotype. The chain links TRBV28 to TRBJ2-1; 7 bases fit TRBD2. Germline V gene lookup returns CDR1 MDHEN and CDR2 SYDVKM. The CDR3 extends over 15 amino acids. Trimming took 4 bases from V and 3 from J; bases not matched to a gene: 6. CDR3 nucleotide sequence: TGTGCCAGCAGTTCCCAGAGCGGGAACTACAATGAGCAGTTCTTC. Its translation is CASSSQSGNYNEQFF.

This clonotype has a count of ten or more. This chain uses TRBV4-2 with TRBJ2-3, with D possibly TRBD2 on 6 matching bases. V lost 4 bases and J 5 bases, leaving 13 bases between the germline ends. CDR3 length equals 14 residues. In germline, CDR1 is LGHNA, CDR2 YNFKEQ. Here the CDR3 reads CASSRSEGGDTQYF. The CDR3 DNA reads as TGTGCCAGCAGCCGATCGGAGGGAGGAGATACGCAGTATTTT.

This clonotype was detected many times. One end of the junction does not line up with germline, which may come from a read error. The rearrangement uses TRBV11-2 and TRBJ2-7, with TRBD2 matching 7 bases. Per germline, CDR1 SGHAT and CDR2 FQNNGV. This CDR3 has 15 amino acids. CDR3 sequence: CASSRQGTMGYGQYF. For the CDR3, the DNA is TGTGCCAGCAGCCGCCAAGGGACTATGGGGTACGGGCAGTACTTC.